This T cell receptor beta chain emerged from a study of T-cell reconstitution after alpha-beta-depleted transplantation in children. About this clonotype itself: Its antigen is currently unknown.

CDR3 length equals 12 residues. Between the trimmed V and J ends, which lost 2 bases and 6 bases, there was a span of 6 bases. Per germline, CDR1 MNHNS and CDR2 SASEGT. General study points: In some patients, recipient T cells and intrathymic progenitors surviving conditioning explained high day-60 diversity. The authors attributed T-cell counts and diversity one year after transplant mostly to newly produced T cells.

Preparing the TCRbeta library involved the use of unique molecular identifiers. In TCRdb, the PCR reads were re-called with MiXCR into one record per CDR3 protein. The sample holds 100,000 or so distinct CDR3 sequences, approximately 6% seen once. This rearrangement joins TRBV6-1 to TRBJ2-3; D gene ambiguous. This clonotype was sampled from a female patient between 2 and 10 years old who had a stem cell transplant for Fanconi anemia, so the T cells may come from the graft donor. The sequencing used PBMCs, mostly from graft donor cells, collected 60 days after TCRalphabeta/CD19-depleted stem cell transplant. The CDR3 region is CASSERWDTQYF. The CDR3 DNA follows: TGTGCCAGCAGTGAACGATGGGATACGCAGTATTTT.